The T cell receptor (beta chain) under discussion was sequenced for a study of blood T cells in healthy people across ages. Each sample provided at least 5 micrograms of extracted total RNA. The V gene's germline CDR1 is SGDLS and CDR2 YYNGEE. The CDR3 has 11 amino acids. V lost 7 bases, J lost 4 bases, and 6 bases lay in between. It was with a sample-barcoded 5' primer and a J-beta primer mix that a second PCR of roughly 7 to 12 cycles was run. Each cDNA molecule, via a template-switch adaptor with 12 random nucleotides, was tagged. MiXCR was run by TCRdb on the 5' RACE reads, yielding one entry per CDR3 protein. The sample lists more than 800,000 distinct CDR3 sequences; 35% to 55% were seen once.

Source material: blood. The TCR was taken from a woman aged 60 to 75 in good health. The chain uses TRBV9 and TRBJ1-3; no clear D gene. The CDR3 loop is CASRGGNTIYF. The CDR3 DNA is TGTGCCAGCCGCGGGGGAAACACCATATATTTT.